This T cell receptor beta chain was found in a study of T cell repertoires in aging, cancer and after chemotherapy. Findings of the study overall: Compared with age-matched healthy donors, untreated hematological or solid cancer patients showed higher blood TCR clonality.

This CDR3 has 14 residues. V lost 6 bases and J lost 8; bases outside the gene matches: 8. Germline CDR1 KGHDR, CDR2 SFDVKD. A remark on this clonotype: Its antigen is unidentified.

The template was genomic DNA from peripheral blood, not RNA. A mixed TRB-A/B primer pool amplified rearranged TRB by multiplex touch-down PCR. From the multiplex PCR reads, TCRdb called clonotypes with MiXCR, one entry per CDR3 protein. This sample has about 11,000 distinct CDR3 sequences, with roughly 45% found just once. This chain joins TRBV24-1 and TRBJ1-4; 7 nucleotides match TRBD1. This TCR was recovered from a human donor in good health. Sequencing input: blood. CDR3 sequence: CATSSRDSSEKLFF. CDR3 sequence (DNA): TGTGCCACCAGTTCCCGGGACAGCTCCGAAAAACTGTTTTTT.